This TCR beta chain originates from a study of cytomegalovirus exposure and HLA in healthy donors. Study results and caveats: Reported findings show TCR beta sequences accurately forecast HLA-A and HLA-B alleles in most subjects. The classifier, whose performance was assessed in both the original and validation cohorts, reportedly diagnosed cytomegalovirus status with high specificity and sensitivity. Most observed TCR sequences were rare, whereas some public TCRs were detected in many donors.

CDR1 LNHDA and CDR2 SQIVND come from the germline V gene (reference sequence). The CDR3 has 14 amino acids. The PCR employed 60 Vbeta primers together with 13 Jbeta primers. The protocol was immunoSEQ multiplex PCR, while the TCRdb copy is restricted to in-frame clones and leaves out a portion. The table has about 150,000 clones, under 85% seen once; the top ten hold about 3%. A word on this clone: The target antigen is unknown. At one end the junction does not follow the germline gene, possibly because of a read error.

This sequence was found in a man in his late teens or twenties in good health and CMV-seronegative. The J gene is TRBJ1-4, the V gene TRBV19; D is undetermined. Input material: PBMCs. The CDR3 bases are TGTGCCGGTAGTACCGCGGTCCCAAATGAAAAACTGTTTTTT. Translating it yields CAGSTAVPNEKLFF.